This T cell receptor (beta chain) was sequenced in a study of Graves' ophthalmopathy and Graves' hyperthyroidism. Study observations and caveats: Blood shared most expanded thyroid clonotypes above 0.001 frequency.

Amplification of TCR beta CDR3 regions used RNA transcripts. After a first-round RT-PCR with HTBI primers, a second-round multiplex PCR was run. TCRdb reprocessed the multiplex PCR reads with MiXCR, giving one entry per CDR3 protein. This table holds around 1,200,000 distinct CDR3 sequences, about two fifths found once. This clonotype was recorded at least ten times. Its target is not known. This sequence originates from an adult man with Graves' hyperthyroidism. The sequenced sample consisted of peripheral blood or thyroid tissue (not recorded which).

CDR3 protein: CSVRLDSLSNTEAFF. In nucleotides, the CDR3 is TGCAGCGTCCGCCTTGACAGCCTATCGAACACTGAAGCTTTCTTT. This rearrangement joins TRBV29-1 to TRBJ1-1, with a weak D call TRBD1 (5 bases). The CDR3 is 15 residues long. Germline values: CDR1 SQVTM, CDR2 ANQGSEA. V was shortened by 6 bases and J by 1 base, with 18 bases between the two germline ends.